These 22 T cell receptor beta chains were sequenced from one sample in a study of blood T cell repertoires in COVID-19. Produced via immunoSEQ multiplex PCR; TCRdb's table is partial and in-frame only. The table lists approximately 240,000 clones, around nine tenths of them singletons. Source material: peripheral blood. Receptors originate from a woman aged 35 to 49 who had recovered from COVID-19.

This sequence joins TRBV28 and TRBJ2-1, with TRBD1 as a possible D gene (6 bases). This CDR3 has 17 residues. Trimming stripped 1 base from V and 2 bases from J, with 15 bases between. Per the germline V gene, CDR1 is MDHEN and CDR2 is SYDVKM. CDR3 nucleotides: TGTGCCAGCAGTTTATTCCCCTTCGAGGGGGCCTACAATGAGCAGTTCTTC. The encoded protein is CASSLFPFEGAYNEQFF.

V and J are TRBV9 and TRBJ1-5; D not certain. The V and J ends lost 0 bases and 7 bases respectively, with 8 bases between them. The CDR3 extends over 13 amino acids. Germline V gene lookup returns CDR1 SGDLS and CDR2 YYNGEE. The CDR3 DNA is TGTGCCAGCAGCGTAGCACCTCTACAGCCCCAGCATTTT. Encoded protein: CASSVAPLQPQHF.

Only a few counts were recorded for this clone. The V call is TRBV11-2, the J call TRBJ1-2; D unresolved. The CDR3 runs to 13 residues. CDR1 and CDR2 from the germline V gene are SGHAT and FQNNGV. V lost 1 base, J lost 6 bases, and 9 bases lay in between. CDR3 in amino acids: CASSLAWQNGYTF. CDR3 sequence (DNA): TGTGCCAGCAGCTTAGCGTGGCAGAATGGCTACACCTTC.

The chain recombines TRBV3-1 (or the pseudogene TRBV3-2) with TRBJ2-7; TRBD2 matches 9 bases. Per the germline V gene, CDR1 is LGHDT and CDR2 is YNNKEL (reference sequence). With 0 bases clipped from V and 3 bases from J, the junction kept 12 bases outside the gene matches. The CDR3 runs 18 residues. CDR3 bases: TGTGCCAGCAGCCAAGATCCCTGGGGAGCGGGGGGAAACTACGAGCAGTACTTC. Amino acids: CASSQDPWGAGGNYEQYF.

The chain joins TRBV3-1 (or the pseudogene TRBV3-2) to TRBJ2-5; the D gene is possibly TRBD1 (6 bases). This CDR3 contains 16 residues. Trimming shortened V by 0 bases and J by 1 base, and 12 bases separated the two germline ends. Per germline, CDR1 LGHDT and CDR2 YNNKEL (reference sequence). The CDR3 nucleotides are TGTGCCAGCAGCCAAGAGTTCGCAGGGGCCCAAGAGACCCAGTACTTC. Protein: CASSQEFAGAQETQYF.

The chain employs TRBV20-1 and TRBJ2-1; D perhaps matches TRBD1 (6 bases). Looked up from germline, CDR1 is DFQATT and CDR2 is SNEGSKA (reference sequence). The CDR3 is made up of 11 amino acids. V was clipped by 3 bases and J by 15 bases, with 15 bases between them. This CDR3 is CSASGSQGSFF. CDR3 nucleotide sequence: TGCAGTGCTAGTGGATCCCAGGGGTCGTTCTTC.

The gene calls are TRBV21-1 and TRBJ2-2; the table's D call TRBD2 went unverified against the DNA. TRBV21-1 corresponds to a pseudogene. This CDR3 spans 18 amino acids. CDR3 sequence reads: CASSTQPGGSVNTGELFF. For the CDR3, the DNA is TGTGCCAGCAGCACTCAACCCGGGGGATCGGTGAACACCGGGGAGCTGTTTTTT.

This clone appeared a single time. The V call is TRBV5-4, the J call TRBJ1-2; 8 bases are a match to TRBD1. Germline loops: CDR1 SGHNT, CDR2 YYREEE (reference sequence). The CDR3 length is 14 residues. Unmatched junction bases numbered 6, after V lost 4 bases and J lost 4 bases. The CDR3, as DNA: TGTGCCAGCAGCCAGGACAGGGACGGCTATGGCTACACCTTC. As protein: CASSQDRDGYGYTF.

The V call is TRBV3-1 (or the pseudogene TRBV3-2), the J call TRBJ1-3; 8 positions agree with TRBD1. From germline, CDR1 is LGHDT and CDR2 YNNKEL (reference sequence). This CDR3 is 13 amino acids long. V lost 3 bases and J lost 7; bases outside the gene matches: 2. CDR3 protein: CASSQNRGNTIYF. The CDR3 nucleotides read TGTGCCAGCAGCCAGAACAGGGGGAACACCATATATTTT.

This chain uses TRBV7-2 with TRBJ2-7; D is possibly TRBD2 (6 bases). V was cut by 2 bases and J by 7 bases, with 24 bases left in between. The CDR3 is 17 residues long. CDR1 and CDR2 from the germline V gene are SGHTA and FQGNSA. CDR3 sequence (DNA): TGTGCCAGCAGCTTATTTCGATCGCGGGACCGGCCAGGGGAGCAGTACTTC. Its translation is CASSLFRSRDRPGEQYF.

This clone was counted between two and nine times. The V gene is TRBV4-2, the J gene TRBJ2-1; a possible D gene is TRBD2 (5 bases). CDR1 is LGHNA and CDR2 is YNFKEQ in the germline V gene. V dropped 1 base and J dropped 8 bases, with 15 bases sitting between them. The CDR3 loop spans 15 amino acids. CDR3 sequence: CASSQVGQSGDEQFF. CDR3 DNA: TGTGCCAGCAGCCAAGTTGGGCAGTCCGGGGATGAGCAGTTCTTC.

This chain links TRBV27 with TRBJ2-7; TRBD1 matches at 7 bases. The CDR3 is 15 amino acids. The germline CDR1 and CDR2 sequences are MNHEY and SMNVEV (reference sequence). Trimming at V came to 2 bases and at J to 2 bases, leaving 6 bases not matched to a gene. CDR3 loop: CASSLQTGTTYEQYF. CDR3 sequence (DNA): TGTGCCAGCAGTTTACAGACAGGGACAACCTACGAGCAGTACTTC.

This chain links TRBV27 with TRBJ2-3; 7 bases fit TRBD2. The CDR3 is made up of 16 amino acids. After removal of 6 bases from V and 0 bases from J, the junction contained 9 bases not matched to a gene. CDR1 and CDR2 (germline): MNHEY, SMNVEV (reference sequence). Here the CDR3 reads CASSSEAGLSTDTQYF. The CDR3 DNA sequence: TGTGCCAGCAGCTCCGAAGCGGGACTAAGCACAGATACGCAGTATTTT.

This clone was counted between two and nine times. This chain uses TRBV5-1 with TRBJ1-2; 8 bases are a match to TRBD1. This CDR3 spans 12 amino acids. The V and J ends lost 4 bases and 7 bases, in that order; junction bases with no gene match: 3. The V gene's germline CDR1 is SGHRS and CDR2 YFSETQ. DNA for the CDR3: TGCGCCAGCAGCCAGGGGGCGGCTGGCTACACCTTC. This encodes CASSQGAAGYTF.

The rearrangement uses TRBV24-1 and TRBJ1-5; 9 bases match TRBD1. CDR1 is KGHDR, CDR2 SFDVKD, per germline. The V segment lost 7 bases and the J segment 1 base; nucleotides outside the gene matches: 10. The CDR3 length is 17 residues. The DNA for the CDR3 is TGTGCCACCAGGAGAAACAGGGGGCTGGGAAGCAATCAGCCCCAGCATTTT. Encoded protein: CATRRNRGLGSNQPQHF.

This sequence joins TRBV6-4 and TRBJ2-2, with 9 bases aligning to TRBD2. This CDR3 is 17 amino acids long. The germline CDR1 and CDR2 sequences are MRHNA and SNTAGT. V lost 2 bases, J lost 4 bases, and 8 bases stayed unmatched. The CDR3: CASSDRNSGGRTGELFF. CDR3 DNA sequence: TGTGCCAGCAGTGACCGTAATAGCGGGGGTCGCACCGGGGAGCTGTTTTTT.

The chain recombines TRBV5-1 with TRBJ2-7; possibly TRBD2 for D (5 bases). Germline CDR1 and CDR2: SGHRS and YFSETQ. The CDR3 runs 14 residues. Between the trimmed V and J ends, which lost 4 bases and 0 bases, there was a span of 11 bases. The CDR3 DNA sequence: TGCGCCAGCAGCATGACGGGGTTCTCCTACGAGCAGTACTTC. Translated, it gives CASSMTGFSYEQYF.

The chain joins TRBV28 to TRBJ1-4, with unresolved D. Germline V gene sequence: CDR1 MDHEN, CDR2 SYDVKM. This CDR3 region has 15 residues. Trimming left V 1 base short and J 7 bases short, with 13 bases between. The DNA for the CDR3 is TGTGCCAGCAGTTTATCCGCAGGAAGAAGTGAAAAACTGTTTTTT. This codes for CASSLSAGRSEKLFF.

CDR3 coding DNA: TGTGCCAGCAGCTTAGAATCTCAGGGATTCTATGGCTACACCTTC. Encoded protein: CASSLESQGFYGYTF. This chain links TRBV7-2 with TRBJ1-2; maybe TRBD1 (5 bases). The CDR3 totals 15 residues. V lost 1 base to trimming and J lost 4 bases, with 13 bases between them. Germline CDR1 SGHTA, CDR2 FQGNSA.

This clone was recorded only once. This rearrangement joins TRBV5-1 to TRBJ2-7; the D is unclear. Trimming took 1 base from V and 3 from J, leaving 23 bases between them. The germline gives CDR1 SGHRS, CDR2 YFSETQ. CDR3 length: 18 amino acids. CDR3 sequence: CASSLLPLEELEIYEQYF. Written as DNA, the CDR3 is TGCGCCAGCAGCTTGCTCCCGCTCGAAGAGCTCGAAATCTACGAGCAGTACTTC.

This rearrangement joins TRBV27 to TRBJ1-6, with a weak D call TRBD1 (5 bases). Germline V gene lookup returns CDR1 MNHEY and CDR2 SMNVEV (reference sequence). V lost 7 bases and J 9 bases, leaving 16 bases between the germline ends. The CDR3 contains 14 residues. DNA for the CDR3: TGTGCCAGCAAGCGGGGACCCGATGGTTCACCCCTCCACTTT. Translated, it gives CASKRGPDGSPLHF.

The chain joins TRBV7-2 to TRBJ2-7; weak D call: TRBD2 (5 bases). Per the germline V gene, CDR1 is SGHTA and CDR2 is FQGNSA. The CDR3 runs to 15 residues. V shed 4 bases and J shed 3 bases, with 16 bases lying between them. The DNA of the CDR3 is TGTGCCAGCAGCTCCGTCGGACTGATAAACTACGAGCAGTACTTC. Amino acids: CASSSVGLINYEQYF.